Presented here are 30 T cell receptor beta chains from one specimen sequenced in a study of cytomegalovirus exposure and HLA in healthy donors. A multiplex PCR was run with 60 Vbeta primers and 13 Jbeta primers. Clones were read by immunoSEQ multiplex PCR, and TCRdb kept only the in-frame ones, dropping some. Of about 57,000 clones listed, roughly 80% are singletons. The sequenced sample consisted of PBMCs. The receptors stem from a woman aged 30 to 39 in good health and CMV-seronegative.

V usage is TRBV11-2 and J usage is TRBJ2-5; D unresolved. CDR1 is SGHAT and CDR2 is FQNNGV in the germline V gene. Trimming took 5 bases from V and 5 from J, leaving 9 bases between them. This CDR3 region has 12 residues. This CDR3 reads CASSPQRETQYF. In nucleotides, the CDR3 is TGTGCCAGCAGCCCCCAGAGGGAGACCCAGTACTTC. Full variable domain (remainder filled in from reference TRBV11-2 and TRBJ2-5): EAGVAQSPRYKIIEKRQSVAFWCNPISGHATLYWYQQILGQGPKLLIQFQNNGVVDDSQLPKDRFSAERLKGVDSTLKIQPAKLEDSAVYLCASSPQRETQYFGPGTRLLVL.

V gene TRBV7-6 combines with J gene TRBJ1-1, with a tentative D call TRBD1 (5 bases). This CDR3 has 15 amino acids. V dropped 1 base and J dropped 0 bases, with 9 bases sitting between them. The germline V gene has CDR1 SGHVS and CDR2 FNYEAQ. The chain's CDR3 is CASSLGRGLNTEAFF. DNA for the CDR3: TGTGCCAGCAGCTTAGGGCGGGGCCTGAACACTGAAGCTTTCTTT.

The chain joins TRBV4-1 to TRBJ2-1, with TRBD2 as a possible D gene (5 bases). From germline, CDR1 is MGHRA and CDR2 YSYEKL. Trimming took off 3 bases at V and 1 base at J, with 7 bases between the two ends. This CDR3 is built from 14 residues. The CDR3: CASSQGVSYNEQFF. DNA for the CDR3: TGCGCCAGCAGCCAGGGAGTTTCCTACAATGAGCAGTTCTTC.

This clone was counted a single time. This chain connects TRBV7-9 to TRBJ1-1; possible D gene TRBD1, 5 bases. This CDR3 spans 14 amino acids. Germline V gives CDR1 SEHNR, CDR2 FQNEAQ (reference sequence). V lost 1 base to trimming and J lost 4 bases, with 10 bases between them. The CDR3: CASSLGGGGTEAFF. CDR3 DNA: TGTGCCAGCAGCTTAGGTGGGGGGGGCACTGAAGCTTTCTTT.

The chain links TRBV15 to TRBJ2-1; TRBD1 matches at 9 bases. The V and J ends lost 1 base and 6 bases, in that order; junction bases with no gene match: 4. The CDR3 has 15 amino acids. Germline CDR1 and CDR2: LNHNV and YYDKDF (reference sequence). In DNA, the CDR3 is TGTGCCACCAGCAGAGCGGGGACAGGGCTCAATGAGCAGTTCTTC. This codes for CATSRAGTGLNEQFF.

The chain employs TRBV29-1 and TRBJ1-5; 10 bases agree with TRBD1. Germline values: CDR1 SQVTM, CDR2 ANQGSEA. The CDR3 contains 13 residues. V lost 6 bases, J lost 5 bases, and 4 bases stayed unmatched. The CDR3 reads CSVGDRGHQPQHF. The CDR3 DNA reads TGCAGCGTGGGTGACAGGGGGCATCAGCCCCAGCATTTT.

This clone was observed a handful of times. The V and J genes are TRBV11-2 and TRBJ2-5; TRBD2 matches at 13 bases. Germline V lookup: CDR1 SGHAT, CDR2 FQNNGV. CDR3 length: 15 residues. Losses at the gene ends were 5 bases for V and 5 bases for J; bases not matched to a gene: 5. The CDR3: CASSNKLAGGETQYF. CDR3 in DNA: TGTGCCAGCAGCAACAAACTAGCGGGGGGGGAGACCCAGTACTTC.

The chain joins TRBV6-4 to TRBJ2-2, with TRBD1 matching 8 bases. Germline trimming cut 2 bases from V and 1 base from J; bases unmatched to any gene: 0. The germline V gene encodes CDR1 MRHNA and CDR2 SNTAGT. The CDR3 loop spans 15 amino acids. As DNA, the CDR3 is TGTGCCAGCAGTGACGGGACAGGGAACACCGGGGAGCTGTTTTTT. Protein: CASSDGTGNTGELFF.

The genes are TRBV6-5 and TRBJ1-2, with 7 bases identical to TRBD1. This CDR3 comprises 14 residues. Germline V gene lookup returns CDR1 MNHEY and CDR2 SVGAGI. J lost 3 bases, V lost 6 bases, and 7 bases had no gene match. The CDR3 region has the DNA TGTGCCAGCAGCCTCACAGGGGTCGACTATGGCTACACCTTC. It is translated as CASSLTGVDYGYTF.

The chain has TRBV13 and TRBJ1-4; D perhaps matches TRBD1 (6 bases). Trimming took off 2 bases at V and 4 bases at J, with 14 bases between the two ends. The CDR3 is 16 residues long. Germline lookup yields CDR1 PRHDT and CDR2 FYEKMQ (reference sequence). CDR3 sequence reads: CASSLTGGKGNEKLFF. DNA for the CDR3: TGTGCCAGCAGCTTAACTGGGGGCAAGGGTAATGAAAAACTGTTTTTT.

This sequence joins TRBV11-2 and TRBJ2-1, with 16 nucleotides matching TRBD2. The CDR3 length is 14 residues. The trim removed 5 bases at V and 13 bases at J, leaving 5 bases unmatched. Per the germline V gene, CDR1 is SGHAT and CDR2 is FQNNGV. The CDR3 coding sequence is TGTGCCAGCAGCCTAGGGACTAGCGGGAGGGAACAGTTCTTC. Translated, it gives CASSLGTSGREQFF. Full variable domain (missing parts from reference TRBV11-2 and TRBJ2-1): EAGVAQSPRYKIIEKRQSVAFWCNPISGHATLYWYQQILGQGPKLLIQFQNNGVVDDSQLPKDRFSAERLKGVDSTLKIQPAKLEDSAVYLCASSLGTSGREQFFGPGTRLTVL.

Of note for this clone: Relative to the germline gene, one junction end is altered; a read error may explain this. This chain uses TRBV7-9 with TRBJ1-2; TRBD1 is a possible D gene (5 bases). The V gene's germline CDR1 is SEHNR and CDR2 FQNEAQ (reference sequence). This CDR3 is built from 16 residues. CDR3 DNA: TGTTCCAGCAGCTTACGACAGACCATATCTAACTATGGCTACACCTTC. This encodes CSSSLRQTISNYGYTF.

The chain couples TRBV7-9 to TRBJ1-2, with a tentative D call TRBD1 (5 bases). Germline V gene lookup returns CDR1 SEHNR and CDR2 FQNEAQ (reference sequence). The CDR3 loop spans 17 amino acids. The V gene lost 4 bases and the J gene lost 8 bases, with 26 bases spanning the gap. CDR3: CASSSPGTNPPVSGYTF. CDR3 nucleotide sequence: TGTGCCAGCAGCTCCCCAGGGACTAACCCTCCCGTATCCGGCTACACCTTC. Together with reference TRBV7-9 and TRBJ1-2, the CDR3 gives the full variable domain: DTGVSQNPRHKITKRGQNVTFRCDPISEHNRLYWYRQTLGQGPEFLTYFQNEAQLEKSRLLSDRFSAERPKGSFSTLEIQRTEQGDSAMYLCASSSPGTNPPVSGYTFGSGTRLTVV.

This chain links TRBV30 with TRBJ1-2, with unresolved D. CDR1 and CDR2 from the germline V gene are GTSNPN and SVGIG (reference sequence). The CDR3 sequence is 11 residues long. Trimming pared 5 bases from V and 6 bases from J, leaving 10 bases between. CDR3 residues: CAWSREHGYTF. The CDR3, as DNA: TGTGCCTGGTCACGGGAGCATGGCTACACCTTC.

DNA for the CDR3: TGTGCCAGCAGCTTGGGGACAGGAAACACCATATATTTT. Protein product: CASSLGTGNTIYF. The chain carries TRBV7-9 and TRBJ1-3; a weak D match, TRBD1 (6 bases). Per germline, CDR1 SEHNR and CDR2 FQNEAQ (reference sequence). Trimming stripped 3 bases from V and 4 bases from J, with 7 bases between. The CDR3 is 13 amino acids.

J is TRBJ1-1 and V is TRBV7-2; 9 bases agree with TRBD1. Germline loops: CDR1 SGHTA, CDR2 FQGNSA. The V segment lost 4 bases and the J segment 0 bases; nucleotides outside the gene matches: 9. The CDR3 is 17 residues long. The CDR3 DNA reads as TGTGCCAGCAGCTCGGTGGGACAGGGTCTCATGAACACTGAAGCTTTCTTT. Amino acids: CASSSVGQGLMNTEAFF.

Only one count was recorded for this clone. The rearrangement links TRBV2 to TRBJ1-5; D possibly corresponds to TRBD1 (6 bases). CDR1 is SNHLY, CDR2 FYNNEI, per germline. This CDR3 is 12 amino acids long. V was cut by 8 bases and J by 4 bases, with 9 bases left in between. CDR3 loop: CASQGTNQPQHF. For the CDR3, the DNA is TGTGCCAGCCAGGGGACGAATCAGCCCCAGCATTTT.

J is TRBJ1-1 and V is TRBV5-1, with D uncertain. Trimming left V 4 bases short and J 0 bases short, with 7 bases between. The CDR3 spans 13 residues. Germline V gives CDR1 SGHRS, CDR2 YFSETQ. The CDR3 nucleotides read TGCGCCAGCAGCGCTGAGGTGAACACTGAAGCTTTCTTT. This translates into CASSAEVNTEAFF.

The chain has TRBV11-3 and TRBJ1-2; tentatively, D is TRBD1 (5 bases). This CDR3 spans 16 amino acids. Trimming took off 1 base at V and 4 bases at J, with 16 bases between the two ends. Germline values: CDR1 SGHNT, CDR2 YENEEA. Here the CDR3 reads CASSLVGRQRTYGYTF. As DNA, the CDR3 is TGTGCCAGCAGCTTAGTTGGTCGACAGAGAACCTATGGCTACACCTTC.

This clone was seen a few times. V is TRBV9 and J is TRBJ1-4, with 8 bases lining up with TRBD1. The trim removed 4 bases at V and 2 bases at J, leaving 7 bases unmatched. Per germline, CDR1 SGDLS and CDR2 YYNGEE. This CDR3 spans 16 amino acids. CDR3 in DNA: TGTGCCAGCAGCCCCTATCAGGGGGCGACTAATGAAAAACTGTTTTTT. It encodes CASSPYQGATNEKLFF.

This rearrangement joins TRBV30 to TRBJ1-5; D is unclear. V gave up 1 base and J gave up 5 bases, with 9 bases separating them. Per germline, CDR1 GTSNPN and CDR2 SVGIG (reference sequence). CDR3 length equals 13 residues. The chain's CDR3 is CAWSGGSDQPQHF. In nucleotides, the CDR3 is TGTGCCTGGAGTGGAGGGAGCGATCAGCCCCAGCATTTT.

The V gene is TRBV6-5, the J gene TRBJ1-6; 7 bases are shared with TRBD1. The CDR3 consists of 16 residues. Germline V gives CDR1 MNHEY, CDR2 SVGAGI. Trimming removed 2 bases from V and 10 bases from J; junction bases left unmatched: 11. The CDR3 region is CASSYTLQGGGSPLHF. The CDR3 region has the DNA TGTGCCAGCAGTTACACCCTCCAGGGGGGAGGATCACCCCTCCACTTT.

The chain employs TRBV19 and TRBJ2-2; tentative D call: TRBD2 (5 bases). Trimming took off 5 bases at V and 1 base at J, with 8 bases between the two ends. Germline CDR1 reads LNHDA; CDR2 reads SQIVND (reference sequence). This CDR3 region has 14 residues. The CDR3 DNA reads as TGTGCCAGTAGTCAGGCGGGGAACACCGGGGAGCTGTTTTTT. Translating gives CASSQAGNTGELFF.

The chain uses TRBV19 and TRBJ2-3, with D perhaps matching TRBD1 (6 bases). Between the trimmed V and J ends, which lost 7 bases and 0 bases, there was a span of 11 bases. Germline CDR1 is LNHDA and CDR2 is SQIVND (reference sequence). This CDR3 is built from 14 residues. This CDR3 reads CASKPGVSTDTQYF. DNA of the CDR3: TGTGCCAGTAAACCAGGGGTTAGCACAGATACGCAGTATTTT.

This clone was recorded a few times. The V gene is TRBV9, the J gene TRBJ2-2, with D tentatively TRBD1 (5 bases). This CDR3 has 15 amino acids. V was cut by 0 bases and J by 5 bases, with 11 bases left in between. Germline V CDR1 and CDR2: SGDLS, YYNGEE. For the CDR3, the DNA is TGTGCCAGCAGCGTAGGGGTCAGGGTGACCGGGGAGCTGTTTTTT. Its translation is CASSVGVRVTGELFF.

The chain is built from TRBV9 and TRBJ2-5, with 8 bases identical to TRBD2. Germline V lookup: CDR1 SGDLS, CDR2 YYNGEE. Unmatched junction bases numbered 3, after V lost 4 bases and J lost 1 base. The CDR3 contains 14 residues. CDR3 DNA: TGTGCCAGCAGCTTTAGCGGGACCCAAGAGACCCAGTACTTC. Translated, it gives CASSFSGTQETQYF.

This chain's CDR3 is CASSATGFVNSNQPQHF. DNA for the CDR3: TGTGCCAGCAGTGCAACCGGGTTTGTTAATAGCAATCAGCCCCAGCATTTT. The chain carries TRBV2 and TRBJ1-5; D ambiguous. CDR1 is SNHLY, CDR2 FYNNEI, per germline. CDR3 length equals 17 residues. Between the trimmed V and J ends, which lost 4 bases and 0 bases, there was a span of 16 bases.

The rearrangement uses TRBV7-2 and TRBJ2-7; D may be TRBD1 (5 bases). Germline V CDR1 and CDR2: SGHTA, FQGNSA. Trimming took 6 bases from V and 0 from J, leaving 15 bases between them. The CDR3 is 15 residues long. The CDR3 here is CASSHDSTTSYEQYF. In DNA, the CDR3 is TGTGCCAGCAGTCACGACAGTACAACCTCCTACGAGCAGTACTTC. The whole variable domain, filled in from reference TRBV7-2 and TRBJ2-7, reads GAGVSQSPSNKVTEKGKDVELRCDPISGHTALYWYRQSLGQGLEFLIYFQGNSAPDKSGLPSDRFSAERTGGSVSTLTIQRTQQEDSAVYLCASSHDSTTSYEQYFGPGTRLTVT.

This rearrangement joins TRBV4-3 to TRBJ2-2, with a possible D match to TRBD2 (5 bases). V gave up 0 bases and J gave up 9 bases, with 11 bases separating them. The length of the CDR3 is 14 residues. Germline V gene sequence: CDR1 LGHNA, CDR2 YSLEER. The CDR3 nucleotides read TGCGCCAGCAGCCAAGAACTAGGAGACAGGGAGCTGTTTTTT. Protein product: CASSQELGDRELFF.

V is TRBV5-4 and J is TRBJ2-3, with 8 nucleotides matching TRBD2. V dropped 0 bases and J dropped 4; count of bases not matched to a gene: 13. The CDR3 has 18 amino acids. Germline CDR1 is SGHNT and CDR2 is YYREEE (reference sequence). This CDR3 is CASSLGPAAGVGADTQYF. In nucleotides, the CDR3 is TGTGCCAGCAGCTTGGGGCCGGCAGCGGGAGTCGGCGCAGATACGCAGTATTTT. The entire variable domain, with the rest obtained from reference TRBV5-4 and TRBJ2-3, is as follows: ETGVTQSPTHLIKTRGQQVTLRCSSQSGHNTVSWYQQALGQGPQFIFQYYREEENGRGNFPPRFSGLQFPNYSSELNVNALELDDSALYLCASSLGPAAGVGADTQYFGPGTRLTVL.